This TCR beta chain came from a study of control samples from healthy donors and cancer patients. The assay was immunoSEQ multiplex PCR, and TCRdb's table has in-frame clones only and misses some. Of some 140,000 clones listed, roughly 92% are singletons. Trimming cost V 5 bases and J 4 bases; bases outside gene matches: 8. Germline lookup yields CDR1 LNHDA and CDR2 SQIVND (reference sequence). The CDR3 is made up of 15 amino acids. This receptor was identified in a man younger than 40 in good health. The chain joins TRBV19 to TRBJ2-3; 8 bases fit TRBD2. Sequencing was done on a sample of blood. In nucleotides, the CDR3 is TGTGCCAGTAGTGCATTAGCGGGAATCCCAGATACGCAGTATTTT. Protein product: CASSALAGIPDTQYF.